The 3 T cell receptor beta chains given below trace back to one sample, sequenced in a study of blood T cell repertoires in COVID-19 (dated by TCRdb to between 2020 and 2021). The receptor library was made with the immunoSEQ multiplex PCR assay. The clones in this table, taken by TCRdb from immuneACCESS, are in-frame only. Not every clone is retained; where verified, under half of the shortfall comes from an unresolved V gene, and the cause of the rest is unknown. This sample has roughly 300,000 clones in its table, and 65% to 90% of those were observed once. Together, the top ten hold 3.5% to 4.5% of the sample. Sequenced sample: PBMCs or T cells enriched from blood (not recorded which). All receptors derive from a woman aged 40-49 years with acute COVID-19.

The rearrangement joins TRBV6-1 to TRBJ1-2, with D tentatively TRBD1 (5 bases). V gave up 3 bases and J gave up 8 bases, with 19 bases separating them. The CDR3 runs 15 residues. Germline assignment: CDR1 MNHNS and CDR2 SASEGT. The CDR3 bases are TGTGCCAGCAGTGAGAATCGTAAAGGGGCGATGGGCTACACCTTC. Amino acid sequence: CASSENRKGAMGYTF.

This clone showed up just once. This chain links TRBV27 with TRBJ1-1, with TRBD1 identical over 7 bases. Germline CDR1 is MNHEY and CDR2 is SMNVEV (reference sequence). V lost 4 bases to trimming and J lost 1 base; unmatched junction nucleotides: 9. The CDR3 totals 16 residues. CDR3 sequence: CASSYLPTGRNTEAFF. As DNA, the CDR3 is TGTGCCAGCAGTTACCTCCCGACAGGGAGGAACACTGAAGCTTTCTTT.

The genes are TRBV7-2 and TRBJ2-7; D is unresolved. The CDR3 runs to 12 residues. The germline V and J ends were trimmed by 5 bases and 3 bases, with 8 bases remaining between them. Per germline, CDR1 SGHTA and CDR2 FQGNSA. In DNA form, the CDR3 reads TGTGCCAGCAGCCGTGAACTCTACGAGCAGTACTTC. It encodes CASSRELYEQYF.